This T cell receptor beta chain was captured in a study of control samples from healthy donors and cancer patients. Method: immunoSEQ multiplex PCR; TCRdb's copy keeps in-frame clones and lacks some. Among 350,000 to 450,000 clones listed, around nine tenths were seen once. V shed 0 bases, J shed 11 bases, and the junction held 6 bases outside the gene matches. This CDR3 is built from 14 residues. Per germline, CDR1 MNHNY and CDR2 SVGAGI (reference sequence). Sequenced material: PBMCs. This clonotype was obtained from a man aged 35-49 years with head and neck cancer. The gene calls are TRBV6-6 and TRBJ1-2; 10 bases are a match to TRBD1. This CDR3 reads CASSYSGTGDYYTF. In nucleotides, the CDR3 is TGTGCCAGCAGTTACTCAGGGACAGGGGATTATTACACCTTC.